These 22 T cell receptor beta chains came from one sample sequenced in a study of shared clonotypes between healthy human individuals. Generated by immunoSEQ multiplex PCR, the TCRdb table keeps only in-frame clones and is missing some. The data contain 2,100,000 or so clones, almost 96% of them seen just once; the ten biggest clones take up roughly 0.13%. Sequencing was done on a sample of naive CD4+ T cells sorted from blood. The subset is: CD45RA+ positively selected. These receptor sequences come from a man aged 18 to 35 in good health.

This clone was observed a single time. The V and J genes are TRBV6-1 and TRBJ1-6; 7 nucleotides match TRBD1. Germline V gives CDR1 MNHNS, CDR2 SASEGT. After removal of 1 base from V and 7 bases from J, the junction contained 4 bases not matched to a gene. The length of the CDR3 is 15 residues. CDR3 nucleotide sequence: TGTGCCAGCAGTGAAGGAGGGGGCTTGAATTCACCCCTCCACTTT. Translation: CASSEGGGLNSPLHF.

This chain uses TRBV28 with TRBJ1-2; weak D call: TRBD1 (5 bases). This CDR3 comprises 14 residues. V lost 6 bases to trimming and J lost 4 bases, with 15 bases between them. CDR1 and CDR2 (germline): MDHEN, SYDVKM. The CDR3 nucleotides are TGTGCCAGCAGCCCGCGGGGCCGGGCCTATGGCTACACCTTC. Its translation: CASSPRGRAYGYTF.

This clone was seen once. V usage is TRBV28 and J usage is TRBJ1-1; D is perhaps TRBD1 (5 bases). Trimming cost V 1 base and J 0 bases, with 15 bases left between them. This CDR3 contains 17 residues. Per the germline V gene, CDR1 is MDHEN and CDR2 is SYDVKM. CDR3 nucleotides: TGTGCCAGCAGTTTATTCGGCAGGGTGGGGATGAACACTGAAGCTTTCTTT. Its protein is CASSLFGRVGMNTEAFF.

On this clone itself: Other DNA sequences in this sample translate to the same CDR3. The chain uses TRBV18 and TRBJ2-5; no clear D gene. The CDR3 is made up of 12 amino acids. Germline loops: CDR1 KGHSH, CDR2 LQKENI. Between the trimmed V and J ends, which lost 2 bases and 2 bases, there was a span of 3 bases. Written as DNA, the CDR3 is TGTGCCAGCTCACCAGATCAAGAGACCCAGTACTTC. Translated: CASSPDQETQYF.

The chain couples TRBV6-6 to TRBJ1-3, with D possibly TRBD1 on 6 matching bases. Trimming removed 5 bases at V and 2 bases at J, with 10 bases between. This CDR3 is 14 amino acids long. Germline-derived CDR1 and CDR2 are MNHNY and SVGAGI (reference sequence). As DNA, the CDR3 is TGTGCCAGCAGTGCCAGGGGAACTGGAAACACCATATATTTT. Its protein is CASSARGTGNTIYF.

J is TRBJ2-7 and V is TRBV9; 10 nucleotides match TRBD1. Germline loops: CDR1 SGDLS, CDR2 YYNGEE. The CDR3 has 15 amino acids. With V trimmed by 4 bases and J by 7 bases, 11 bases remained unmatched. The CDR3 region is CASSPPGTGAREQYF. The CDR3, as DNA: TGTGCCAGCAGCCCCCCCGGGACAGGGGCCCGGGAGCAGTACTTC.

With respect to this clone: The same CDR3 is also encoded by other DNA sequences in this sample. The CDR3 here is CASSEQGRNEQYF. In DNA form, the CDR3 reads TGCGCCAGCAGTGAGCAGGGGCGTAACGAGCAGTACTTC. This chain links TRBV10-2 with TRBJ2-7; maybe TRBD1 (6 bases). The CDR3 covers 13 residues. V dropped 2 bases and J dropped 5 bases, with 10 bases sitting between them. CDR1 is WSHSY and CDR2 is SAAADI in the germline V gene.

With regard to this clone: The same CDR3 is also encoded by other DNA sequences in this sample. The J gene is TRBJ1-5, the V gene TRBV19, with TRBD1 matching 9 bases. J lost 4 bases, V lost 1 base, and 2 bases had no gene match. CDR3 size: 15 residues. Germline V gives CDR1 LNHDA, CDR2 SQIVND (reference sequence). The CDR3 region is CASSIAGQGNQPQHF. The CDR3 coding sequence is TGTGCCAGTAGTATAGCGGGACAGGGAAATCAGCCCCAGCATTTT.

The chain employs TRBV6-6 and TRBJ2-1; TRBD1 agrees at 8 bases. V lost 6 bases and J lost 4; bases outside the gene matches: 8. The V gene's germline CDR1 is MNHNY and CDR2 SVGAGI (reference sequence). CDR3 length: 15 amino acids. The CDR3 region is CASRLPGTGYNEQFF. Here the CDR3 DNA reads TGTGCCAGCAGACTCCCCGGGACAGGATACAATGAGCAGTTCTTC.

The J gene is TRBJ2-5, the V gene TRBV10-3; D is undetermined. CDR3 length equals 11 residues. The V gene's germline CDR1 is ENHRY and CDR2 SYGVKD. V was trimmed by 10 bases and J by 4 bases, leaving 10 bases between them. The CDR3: CATATLETQYF. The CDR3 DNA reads TGTGCCACCGCTACTCTAGAGACCCAGTACTTC.

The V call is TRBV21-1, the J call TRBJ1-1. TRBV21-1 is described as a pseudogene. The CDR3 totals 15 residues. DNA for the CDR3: TGTGCCAGCAGCTCCCCGGGGGGAGAGGACACTGAAGCTTTCTTT. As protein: CASSSPGGEDTEAFF.

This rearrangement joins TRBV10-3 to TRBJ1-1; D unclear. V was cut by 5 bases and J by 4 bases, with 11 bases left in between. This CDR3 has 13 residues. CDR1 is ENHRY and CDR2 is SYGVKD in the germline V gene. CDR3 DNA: TGTGCCATCAGTACGACCGATTTCACTGAAGCTTTCTTT. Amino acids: CAISTTDFTEAFF.

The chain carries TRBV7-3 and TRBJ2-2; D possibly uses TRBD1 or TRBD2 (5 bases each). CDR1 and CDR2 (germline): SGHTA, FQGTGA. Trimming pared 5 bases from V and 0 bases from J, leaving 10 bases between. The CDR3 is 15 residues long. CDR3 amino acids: CASSPRGANTGELFF. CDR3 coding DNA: TGTGCCAGCAGCCCAAGGGGAGCGAACACCGGGGAGCTGTTTTTT.

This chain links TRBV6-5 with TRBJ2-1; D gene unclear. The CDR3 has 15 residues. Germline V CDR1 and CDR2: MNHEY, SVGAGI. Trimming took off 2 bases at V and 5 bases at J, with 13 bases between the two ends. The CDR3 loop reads CASSYKGPPDNEQFF. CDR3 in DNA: TGTGCCAGCAGTTACAAAGGGCCCCCTGACAATGAGCAGTTCTTC.

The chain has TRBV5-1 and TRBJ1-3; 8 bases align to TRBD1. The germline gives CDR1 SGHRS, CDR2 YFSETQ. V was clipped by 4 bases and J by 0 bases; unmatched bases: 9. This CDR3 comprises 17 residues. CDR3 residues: CASSPNLDRVSGNTIYF. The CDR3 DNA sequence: TGCGCCAGCAGCCCTAACTTGGACAGGGTCTCTGGAAACACCATATATTTT.

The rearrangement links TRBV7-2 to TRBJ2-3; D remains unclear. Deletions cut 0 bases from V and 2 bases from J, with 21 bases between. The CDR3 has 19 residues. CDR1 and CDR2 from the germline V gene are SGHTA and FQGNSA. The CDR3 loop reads CASSLASGGRASPTDTQYF. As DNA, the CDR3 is TGTGCCAGCAGCTTAGCATCCGGCGGACGCGCCTCTCCCACAGATACGCAGTATTTT.

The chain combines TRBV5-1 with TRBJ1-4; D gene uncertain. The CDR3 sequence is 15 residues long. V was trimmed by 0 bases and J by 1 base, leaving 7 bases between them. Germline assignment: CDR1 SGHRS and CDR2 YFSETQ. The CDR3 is CASSLEAVTNEKLFF. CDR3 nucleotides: TGCGCCAGCAGCTTGGAGGCGGTAACTAATGAAAAACTGTTTTTT.

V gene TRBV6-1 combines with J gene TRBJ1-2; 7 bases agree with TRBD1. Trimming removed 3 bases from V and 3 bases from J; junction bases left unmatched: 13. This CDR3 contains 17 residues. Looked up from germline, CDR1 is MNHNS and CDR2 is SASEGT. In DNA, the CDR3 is TGTGCCAGCAGTGATGGGCTGGGACAGTACTCCGACTATGGCTACACCTTC. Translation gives CASSDGLGQYSDYGYTF.

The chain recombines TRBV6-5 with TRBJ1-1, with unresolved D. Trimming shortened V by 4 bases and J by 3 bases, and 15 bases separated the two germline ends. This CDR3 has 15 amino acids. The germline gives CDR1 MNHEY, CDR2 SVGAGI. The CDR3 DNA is TGTGCCAGCAGTTCCCGACTCTCCGGGCACACTGAAGCTTTCTTT. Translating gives CASSSRLSGHTEAFF.

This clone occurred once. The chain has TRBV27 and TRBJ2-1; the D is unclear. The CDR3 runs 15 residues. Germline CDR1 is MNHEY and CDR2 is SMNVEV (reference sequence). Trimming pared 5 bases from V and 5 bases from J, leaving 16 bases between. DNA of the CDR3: TGTGCCAGCAGTCGAGATTTTGGTTGGGACAATGAGCAGTTCTTC. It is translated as CASSRDFGWDNEQFF.

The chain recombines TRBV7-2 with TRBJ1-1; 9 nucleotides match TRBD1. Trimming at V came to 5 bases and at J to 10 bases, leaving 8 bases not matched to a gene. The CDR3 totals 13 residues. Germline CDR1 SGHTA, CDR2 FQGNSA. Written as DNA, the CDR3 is TGTGCCAGCAGCACTCACAGGGGGCGAGGAGCTTTCTTT. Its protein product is CASSTHRGRGAFF.

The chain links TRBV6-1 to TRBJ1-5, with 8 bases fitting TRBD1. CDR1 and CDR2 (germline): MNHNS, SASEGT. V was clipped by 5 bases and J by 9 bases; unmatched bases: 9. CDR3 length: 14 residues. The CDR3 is CASSKGQVQGPQHF. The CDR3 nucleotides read TGTGCCAGCAGTAAGGGACAGGTTCAAGGGCCCCAGCATTTT.